The sequence of this T cell receptor (beta chain) was determined in a study of CD8 T cells in ankylosing spondylitis. Study observations and caveats: Some of the motif variants had earlier been found in reactive arthritis patients' fluid and blood.

This CDR3 comprises 14 residues. CDR1 is MNHNS, CDR2 SASEGT, per germline. Trimming removed 6 bases from V and 9 bases from J; junction bases left unmatched: 10. This clonotype was observed a few times. Its antigen is not known. TCRdb recomputed calls from the 5' RACE reads with MiXCR, one row per CDR3 protein. Of roughly 180,000 distinct CDR3 sequences in the sample, 10% to 15% were seen once. This receptor was obtained from a female donor with ankylosing spondylitis or in good health (not recorded which). The J gene is TRBJ1-5, the V gene TRBV6-1, with TRBD1 matching 8 bases. The source material was blood, either unsorted or a sorted T cell fraction (not recorded which). CDR3 in DNA: TGTGCCAGCAGCCGGACAGGGCCGGGTAGGCCCCAGCATTTT. This sequence encodes CASSRTGPGRPQHF.